This T cell receptor (beta chain) was profiled in a study of T cell repertoires in aging, cancer and after chemotherapy. TCR beta rearrangements were amplified from peripheral blood genomic DNA. A mixed TRB-A/B primer pool amplified rearranged TRB by multiplex touch-down PCR. One entry per CDR3 protein results from TCRdb running MiXCR on the multiplex PCR reads. Of 10,000 to 15,000 distinct CDR3 sequences in the sample, around 30% were seen once. Source material: blood. The sequence came from a human donor with a blood cancer.

CDR3 DNA: TGCGCCAGCAGCCGCGACAGGGTTTCTTCCTACGAGCAGTACTTC. Protein sequence: CASSRDRVSSYEQYF. The chain joins TRBV4-3 to TRBJ2-7; 7 nucleotides line up with TRBD1. The length of the CDR3 is 15 residues. CDR1 and CDR2 from the germline V gene are LGHNA and YSLEER. The V and J ends lost 4 bases and 1 base, in that order; junction bases with no gene match: 7.